The next 21 T cell receptor beta chains were all read from a single sample in a study of T cells in women clearing cervical HPV infection. This table comes from immunoSEQ multiplex PCR, and its TCRdb copy is limited to in-frame clones, with some not included. The sample's table shows some 30,000 clones. Sequencing was carried out using blood buffy coat. These receptors all stem from a woman between 18 and 69 years old with a cervical HPV16 infection that either progressed to CIN3+ or cleared (not recorded which).

Concerning this clone: The read ends 3 residues early relative to the CDR3; the germline J gene fills the gap. The chain couples TRBV5-1 to TRBJ2-6, with 8 bases identical to TRBD1. Germline V lookup: CDR1 SGHRS, CDR2 YFSETQ. CDR3 length: 16 amino acids. V trimming: 2 bases; J trimming: 3 bases; junction bases outside the gene matches: 4. CDR3 DNA (partial): TGCGCCAGCAGCTTCCAGGGGGCAGGTGGGGCCAACGTC. Protein product: CASSFQGAGGANV. The entire CDR3 protein reads CASSFQGAGGANVLTF.

Points on this clone: The read ends 3 residues before the CDR3 terminus; that terminus is restored from the germline J gene. The chain combines TRBV7-9 with TRBJ1-2, with a possible D match to TRBD1 (5 bases). There are 14 residues in the CDR3. The germline CDR1 and CDR2 sequences are SEHNR and FQNEAQ (reference sequence). The CDR3 DNA, read in part, is TGTGCCAGCAGCCCTATCAGGGAAACCTACGAC. This translates into CASSPIRETYD. The CDR3 in its entirety is CASSPIRETYDYTF.

Comments on this clone: The read gets to within 3 residues of the CDR3 end, and the germline J gene fills in the rest. This chain joins TRBV20-1 and TRBJ2-7; weak D call: TRBD2 (5 bases). Trimming took 4 bases from V and 2 from J, leaving 12 bases between them. Germline lookup yields CDR1 DFQATT and CDR2 SNEGSKA (reference sequence). This CDR3 is built from 13 residues. Here the CDR3 reads CSAILDGAYEQYF. Incomplete CDR3 DNA: TGCAGTGCTATTCTGGACGGGGCCTACGAG.

A note on this clone: The read comes to an end 3 residues before the CDR3 does, leaving the germline J gene to fill in the end. The V call is TRBV28, the J call TRBJ1-2, with TRBD1 matching over 7 bases. Germline V gives CDR1 MDHEN, CDR2 SYDVKM. V lost 6 bases and J lost 2; bases outside the gene matches: 9. The CDR3 has 15 residues. CDR3 protein: CASRPQEGANYGYTF. CDR3 DNA (partial): TGTGCCAGCAGACCACAAGAGGGGGCCAACTATGGC.

The CDR3 DNA, read in part, is TGTGCCAGCAGCCGCGGGACAGAAGGGAGGAGCGGC. Protein sequence: CASSRGTEGRSG. The full CDR3 sequence reads CASSRGTEGRSGYTF. The V call is TRBV5-6, the J call TRBJ1-2; 7 bases are shared with TRBD1. With the read ending 3 residues before the CDR3 end, the germline J gene is used to fill in that end. The CDR3 runs to 15 residues. Germline V gene data show CDR1 as SGHDT and CDR2 as YYEEEE.

Points on this clone: The missing CDR3 end, 3 residues past where the read stops, is filled in from the germline J gene. The genes are TRBV2 and TRBJ2-7, with D uncertain. The CDR3 consists of 12 residues. V was trimmed by 7 bases and J by 3 bases, leaving 10 bases between them. Germline lookup yields CDR1 SNHLY and CDR2 FYNNEI. Partial CDR3 DNA: TGTGCCAGCAAGATACTAAACTACGAG. Amino acids: CASKILNYE. The whole CDR3 protein is CASKILNYEQYF. Combining the CDR3 with reference TRBV2 and TRBJ2-7 gives the whole variable domain EPEVTQTPSHQVTQMGQEVILRCVPISNHLYFYWYRQILGQKVEFLVSFYNNEISEKSEIFDDQFSVERPDGSNFTLKIRSTKLEDSAMYFCASKILNYEQYFGPGTRLTVT.

As for this clone: The read comes to an end 3 residues before the CDR3 does, leaving the germline J gene to fill in the end. The V and J genes are TRBV11-2 and TRBJ1-2; TRBD1 agrees at 9 bases. V was clipped by 5 bases and J by 6 bases; unmatched bases: 10. The CDR3 runs to 15 residues. Germline assignment: CDR1 SGHAT and CDR2 FQNNGV. This chain's CDR3 is CASSTLTRTGDGYTF. Partial CDR3 DNA: TGTGCCAGCAGCACACTTACAAGGACAGGGGATGGC.

Notes on this clone: The CDR3 end falls 3 residues outside the read, so it is completed with the germline J gene. The chain combines TRBV27 with TRBJ1-1; no clear D gene. The CDR3 is made up of 13 amino acids. Germline CDR1 and CDR2: MNHEY and SMNVEV (reference sequence). The V end lost 5 bases, the J end lost 0 bases, and 7 bases lay between the germline ends. CDR3 DNA, as far as it was read: TGTGCCAGCAGTCCTAGGATGAACACTGAA. Residues: CASSPRMNTE. The whole CDR3 region reads CASSPRMNTEAFF.

To note about this clone: The read stops 3 residues short of the end of the CDR3; the missing end is completed from the germline J gene. The gene calls are TRBV20-1 and TRBJ2-7; 7 positions agree with TRBD1. V lost 3 bases and J lost 5; bases outside the gene matches: 4. Germline lookup yields CDR1 DFQATT and CDR2 SNEGSKA (reference sequence). The CDR3 runs 12 residues. CDR3 loop: CSASTGADEQYF. The CDR3 DNA, read in part, is TGCAGTGCTAGTACAGGGGCGGACGAG.

Turning to this clone: Coverage ceases 3 residues before the CDR3 finishes, and the germline J gene fills in the end. The chain couples TRBV5-4 to TRBJ2-3, with TRBD1 matching over 8 bases. V lost 4 bases, J lost 4 bases, and 5 bases stayed unmatched. Germline-derived CDR1 and CDR2 are SGHNT and YYREEE (reference sequence). CDR3 length: 14 amino acids. The CDR3 is CASSNEDRADTQYF. CDR3 DNA (partial): TGTGCCAGCAGCAACGAGGACAGGGCAGATACG.

To note about this clone: Read sequence stops 3 residues before the CDR3 end, and the germline J gene provides the missing end. This chain joins TRBV20-1 and TRBJ1-3; 7 bases are shared with TRBD1. This CDR3 is built from 15 residues. V lost 0 bases, J lost 2 bases, and 4 bases stayed unmatched. From germline, CDR1 is DFQATT and CDR2 SNEGSKA (reference sequence). The CDR3 sequence: CSARDEGQAGNTIYF. The covered CDR3 bases are TGCAGTGCTAGAGATGAAGGACAGGCTGGAAACACC.

A word on this clone: The read ends 3 residues shy of where the CDR3 ends; the end is completed using the germline J gene. J is TRBJ2-3 and V is TRBV28; TRBD2 matches 11 bases. The V gene end was trimmed by 5 bases and the J gene end by 2 bases; junction bases not matched to a gene: 9. The CDR3 totals 17 residues. Germline V lookup: CDR1 MDHEN, CDR2 SYDVKM. Partial CDR3 DNA: TGTGCCAGCAGTCCCCCTACTAGCGGGAGACACACAGATACG. Translation: CASSPPTSGRHTDT. The entire CDR3 sequence reads CASSPPTSGRHTDTQYF.

As for this clone: The CDR3 is cut off 3 residues early in the read; its end comes from the germline J gene. The V call is TRBV28, the J call TRBJ1-3, with 8 positions matching TRBD1. CDR1 is MDHEN, CDR2 SYDVKM, per germline. The CDR3 extends over 15 amino acids. V trimming: 3 bases; J trimming: 5 bases; junction bases outside the gene matches: 6. The CDR3 DNA, read in part, is TGTGCCAGCAGTTTGTCCAGACAGGGGAGAAACACC. Translating gives CASSLSRQGRNT. The whole CDR3 reads CASSLSRQGRNTIYF. Full variable domain (missing parts from reference TRBV28 and TRBJ1-3): DVKVTQSSRYLVKRTGEKVFLECVQDMDHENMFWYRQDPGLGLRLIYFSYDVKMKEKGDIPEGYSVSREKKERFSLILESASTNQTSMYLCASSLSRQGRNTIYFGEGSWLTVV.

In regard to this clone: The read ends 3 residues early relative to the CDR3; the germline J gene fills the gap. V gene TRBV12-3 or TRBV12-4 combines with J gene TRBJ1-4; 9 nucleotides line up with TRBD1. After removal of 5 bases from V and 8 bases from J, the junction contained 12 bases not matched to a gene. This CDR3 comprises 16 residues. The CDR3 spells CASSGDREGTGEKLFF. Partial CDR3 DNA: TGTGCCAGCAGTGGGGACAGGGAGGGAACGGGAGAAAAA.

With respect to this clone: The read ends 3 residues before the CDR3 terminus; that terminus is restored from the germline J gene. The V gene is TRBV5-1, the J gene TRBJ1-2; no definite D call. Deletions cut 0 bases from V and 6 bases from J, with 9 bases between. Germline values: CDR1 SGHRS, CDR2 YFSETQ. There are 13 residues in the CDR3. CDR3 amino acids: CASSLGGSNGYTF. CDR3 DNA (partial): TGCGCCAGCAGCTTGGGCGGTAGTAATGGC.

With regard to this clone: The CDR3 end lies 3 residues beyond the end of the read and is filled in from the germline J gene. The rearrangement joins TRBV11-2 to TRBJ2-1; 9 nucleotides align to TRBD2. The CDR3 consists of 14 residues. Germline V gene lookup returns CDR1 SGHAT and CDR2 FQNNGV. Trimming removed 2 bases from V and 8 bases from J; junction bases left unmatched: 4. This CDR3 is CASSLLGGGDEQFF. The part of the CDR3 DNA that was read is TGTGCCAGCAGCTTATTGGGCGGGGGGGATGAG.

Remarks on this clone: The read falls 3 residues short of the CDR3 end, and the missing part is taken from the germline J gene. V gene TRBV7-6 combines with J gene TRBJ2-7, with 8 bases identical to TRBD1. V lost 5 bases and J lost 1; bases outside the gene matches: 4. Germline V gives CDR1 SGHVS, CDR2 FNYEAQ. CDR3 length equals 14 residues. CDR3 DNA (partial): TGTGCCAGCAGCCCCGGGACAGGATCCTACGAG. Translated, it gives CASSPGTGSYE. The CDR3 as a whole reads CASSPGTGSYEQYF. Full variable domain (remainder filled in from reference TRBV7-6 and TRBJ2-7): GAGVSQSPRYKVTKRGQDVALRCDPISGHVSLYWYRQALGQGPEFLTYFNYEAQQDKSGLPNDRFSAERPEGSISTLTIQRTEQRDSAMYRCASSPGTGSYEQYFGPGTRLTVT.

About this clone: The read terminates 3 residues ahead of where the CDR3 ends, so the germline J gene completes it. The chain uses TRBV18 and TRBJ1-2, with D tentatively TRBD1 (6 bases). Germline CDR1 KGHSH, CDR2 LQKENI. This CDR3 is 15 amino acids long. Incomplete CDR3 DNA: TGTGCCAGCTCATCAGGGGCTAATAGTTACAATGAC. This translates into CASSSGANSYND. The full CDR3 protein reads CASSSGANSYNDYTF.

Note on this clone: The read falls 3 residues short of the CDR3 end, and the missing part is taken from the germline J gene. The chain recombines TRBV30 with TRBJ2-2, with TRBD2 matching 12 bases. The germline gives CDR1 GTSNPN, CDR2 SVGIG (reference sequence). Germline trimming cut 2 bases from V and 6 bases from J; bases unmatched to any gene: 4. The CDR3 loop spans 15 amino acids. CDR3 residues: CAWSKLAGGAGELFF. The covered CDR3 bases are TGTGCCTGGAGTAAGCTAGCGGGAGGGGCCGGGGAG.

As concerns this clone: Read coverage stops 3 residues before the CDR3 terminus; the germline J gene supplies the remainder. This sequence joins TRBV7-2 and TRBJ1-2, with 7 bases lining up with TRBD1. This CDR3 is 15 amino acids long. Germline loops: CDR1 SGHTA, CDR2 FQGNSA. The sequenced CDR3 bases are TGTGCCAGCAGTCGATCAGGGGGATCCCACAATGAC. Its translation: CASSRSGGSHND. The entire CDR3 is CASSRSGGSHNDYTF.

To note about this clone: The sequence runs out 3 residues before the end of the CDR3; the remainder is reconstructed from the germline J gene. This chain connects TRBV2 to TRBJ2-1, with a tentative D call TRBD2 (6 bases). This CDR3 spans 11 amino acids. Germline V gene sequence: CDR1 SNHLY, CDR2 FYNNEI. V was trimmed by 3 bases and J by 9 bases, leaving 6 bases between them. The sequenced CDR3 bases are TGTGCCAGCAGTGACGGGGGTGAG. Its translation is CASSDGGE. The complete CDR3 protein is CASSDGGEQFF.